Listed below are T cell receptor beta chains from one sample, sequenced in a study of Ad26.COV2.S vaccination and SARS-CoV-2 variants. Libraries were prepared by immunoSEQ multiplex PCR; TCRdb keeps only in-frame clonotypes and omits some of them. The table includes fewer than 400,000 clones, around 84% detected once. The sequences come from peripheral blood, collected in a trial of Ad26.COV2.S vaccine versus placebo. The receptors were sampled from a person between 18 and 65 years old who received the Ad26.COV2.S COVID-19 vaccine or a placebo. Each CDR3 is given with its conserved first and last residue. The order of the fields is clone size, D gene, J gene, V gene, CDR3 DNA, CDR3 protein. D genes are given only for firm matches. Size values are once, few and many counts, or a class for expanded clones, and some rows have none.

- TRBD2 TRBJ2-1 TRBV3-1/TRBV3-2 TGTGCCAGCAGCCAAACCAGTGCGCTAGCGGGGGGGTTTTACAATGAGCAGTTCTTC CASSQTSALAGGFYNEQFF
- TRBD1 TRBJ2-3 TRBV7-9 TGTGCCAGCAGCACCCGGACAGGGATACGCACAGATACGCAGTATTTT CASSTRTGIRTDTQYF
- - TRBJ1-2 TRBV3-1/TRBV3-2 TGTGCCAGCAGCCAAGCGGGGCCTTATGGCTACACCTTC CASSQAGPYGYTF
- - TRBJ2-3 TRBV11-2 TGTGCCAGCAGCCTACAGGTCCAGGGCACAGATACGCAGTATTTT CASSLQVQGTDTQYF
- TRBD1 TRBJ1-1 TRBV30 TGTGCCTGGACTCAACACCGGACAGGGAAAGCTTTCTTT CAWTQHRTGKAFF
- - TRBJ2-4 TRBV30 TGTGCCTGGAGTCCCACGGACCCGGGAAGGGGATACATTCAGTACTTC CAWSPTDPGRGYIQYF
- TRBD2 TRBJ2-3 TRBV7-9 TGTGCCAGCAGTCTCGCACTAGCGGGGGAGGCAGATACGCAGTATTTT CASSLALAGEADTQYF
once - TRBJ1-2 TRBV6-5 TGTGCCAGCAGGCCTACACAGAGAAACTATGGCTACACCTTC CASRPTQRNYGYTF
- - TRBJ2-1 TRBV7-2 TGTGCCAGCAGCTTAGGGCGGGGGCGAGGGCAGTTCTTC CASSLGRGRGQFF
- - TRBJ2-5 TRBV18 TGTGCCAGCTCACCACCGGGTGGGGTGAGCGGGGAGACCCAGTACTTC CASSPPGGVSGETQYF
- - TRBJ2-7 TRBV7-3 TGTGCCAGCAGCCCCTCCGGGTCTACCTACGAGCAGTACTTC CASSPSGSTYEQYF
- - TRBJ2-5 TRBV7-9 TGTGCCAGCAGTCCTATTACGTACCAAGAGACCCAGTACTTC CASSPITYQETQYF
once - TRBJ1-1 TRBV5-1 TGCGCCAGCAGCTTGGCTCTGGGAACAAGTGAAGCTTTCTTT CASSLALGTSEAFF
once - TRBJ2-1 TRBV13 TGTGCCAGCAGCGACGCGGGGGCCCCTAACCTTTTGGGGTTCTTC CASSDAGAPNLLGFF
- - TRBJ2-7 TRBV5-1 TGCGCCAGCAGCTTTTCTGACAACGAGCAGTACTTC CASSFSDNEQYF
- - TRBJ1-1 TRBV29-1 TGCAGCGTTGAAGGTACACAGGGCTCTGAAGCTTTCTTT CSVEGTQGSEAFF
- - TRBJ1-4 TRBV29-1 TGCAGCGTCCAGGGCCGGTGGGGCGTAGGTGAAAAACTGTTTTTT CSVQGRWGVGEKLFF
- - TRBJ2-1 TRBV12-3/TRBV12-4 TGTGCCAGCAGACAGGGATATGAGCAGTTCTTC CASRQGYEQFF
- - TRBJ1-1 TRBV18 TGTGCCAGCTCACCAGGAACGATTATCACTGAAGCTTTCTTT CASSPGTIITEAFF
- - TRBJ2-1 TRBV3-1/TRBV3-2 TGTGCCAGCAGCCCGGGATGGGGGGGCCGTCATGAGCAGTTCTTC CASSPGWGGRHEQFF
- - TRBJ1-2 TRBV7-2 TGTGCCAGCAGCTCCGCGCATACAGGTCTCTATGGCTACACCTTC CASSSAHTGLYGYTF
once TRBD2 TRBJ2-7 TRBV7-2 TGTGCCAGCAGCCGTAGCGGGGGGGCCCGGGAGCAGTACTTC CASSRSGGAREQYF
few - TRBJ2-2 TRBV5-6 TGTGCCAGCAGCTTGTTGCGGGGGCGAAACACCGGGGAGCTGTTTTTT CASSLLRGRNTGELFF
once TRBD2 TRBJ2-7 TRBV9 TGTGCCAGCAGCTTGGGACCTGGGGGGACTACCTACGAGCAGTACTTC CASSLGPGGTTYEQYF
- - TRBJ1-1 TRBV2 TGTGCCAGTCAGGCGAACACTGAAGCTTTCTTT CASQANTEAFF
- - TRBJ2-1 TRBV9 TGTGCCAGCAGCGCCCGTGTCCAGCTAGGTTACAATGAGCAGTTCTTC CASSARVQLGYNEQFF
- - TRBJ2-5 TRBV5-6 TGTGCCAGCAGCTTGGGGCTAGCGGAGACCCAGTACTTC CASSLGLAETQYF
- TRBD1 TRBJ2-7 TRBV7-3 TGTGCCAGCAGCTTATTGATCCGGGACAGGACCACCAATAAGATCTACGAGCAGTACTTC CASSLLIRDRTTNKIYEQYF